These T cell receptor beta chains were read from a single sample in a study of blood T cell repertoires in COVID-19. TCRdb's copy holds only in-frame clones and misses some; the assay was immunoSEQ multiplex PCR. The data contain over 130,000 clones, roughly 84% of them singletons. Sequenced sample: PBMCs or T cells enriched from blood (not recorded which). The receptor source for this set is a man between 45 and 60 years old in a cohort exposed to, infected with or recovered from COVID-19 (not recorded which). CDR3s include the opening cysteine and the closing phenylalanine or tryptophan. D genes are given only for firm matches. Clone size, where shown, is once, few, many, or a class for clones that have expanded.

clone_size: .
j_call: TRBJ2-5
d_call: .
v_call: TRBV28
cdr3_aa: CASSRDNEGTQYF
cdr3_nt: TGTGCCAGCAGTCGGGACAATGAGGGGACCCAGTACTTC

clone_size: .
j_call: TRBJ2-1
d_call: TRBD2
v_call: TRBV19
cdr3_aa: CASSYPGTSSYNEQFF
cdr3_nt: TGTGCCAGTAGTTACCCCGGGACTAGCTCCTACAATGAGCAGTTCTTC

clone_size: .
j_call: TRBJ2-7
d_call: TRBD1
v_call: TRBV3-1/TRBV3-2
cdr3_aa: CASSQGTGATYEQYF
cdr3_nt: TGTGCCAGCAGCCAGGGGACAGGTGCGACCTACGAGCAGTACTTC

clone_size: .
j_call: TRBJ2-5
d_call: TRBD1
v_call: TRBV3-1/TRBV3-2
cdr3_aa: CASSQEVGRRQGNLETQYF
cdr3_nt: TGTGCCAGCAGCCAAGAAGTTGGGCGGAGACAGGGTAATTTGGAGACCCAGTACTTC

clone_size: few
j_call: TRBJ2-7
d_call: TRBD2
v_call: TRBV6-5
cdr3_aa: CASTPPGGYEQYF
cdr3_nt: TGTGCCAGCACCCCACCGGGGGGGTACGAGCAGTACTTC

clone_size: .
j_call: TRBJ2-1
d_call: TRBD1
v_call: TRBV7-8
cdr3_aa: CASSLDRDGEQFF
cdr3_nt: TGTGCCAGCAGCCTGGACAGGGACGGTGAGCAGTTCTTC

clone_size: .
j_call: TRBJ2-3
d_call: .
v_call: TRBV5-1
cdr3_aa: CASSLSEGSTDTQYF
cdr3_nt: TGCGCCAGCAGCTTGTCGGAGGGTAGCACAGATACGCAGTATTTT

clone_size: .
j_call: TRBJ1-5
d_call: TRBD1
v_call: TRBV3-1/TRBV3-2
cdr3_aa: CASSQGDRGLYQPQHF
cdr3_nt: TGTGCCAGCAGCCAAGGGGACAGGGGGCTTTATCAGCCCCAGCATTTT

clone_size: .
j_call: TRBJ2-7
d_call: TRBD1
v_call: TRBV4-3
cdr3_aa: CASSNYRGANEQYF
cdr3_nt: TGCGCCAGCAGCAACTACAGGGGAGCCAACGAGCAGTACTTC

clone_size: .
j_call: TRBJ1-1
d_call: TRBD1
v_call: TRBV30
cdr3_aa: CAWSFRDRNTEAFF
cdr3_nt: TGTGCCTGGAGTTTCCGGGACAGGAACACTGAAGCTTTCTTT

clone_size: .
j_call: TRBJ2-1
d_call: TRBD1
v_call: TRBV9
cdr3_aa: CASSAGTGSDEQFF
cdr3_nt: TGTGCCAGCAGCGCCGGGACAGGGTCAGATGAGCAGTTCTTC

clone_size: .
j_call: TRBJ1-2
d_call: TRBD1
v_call: TRBV9
cdr3_aa: CASSVDGTAAYGYTF
cdr3_nt: TGTGCCAGCAGCGTAGACGGGACAGCAGCCTATGGCTACACCTTC

clone_size: .
j_call: TRBJ1-4
d_call: .
v_call: TRBV5-4
cdr3_aa: CASSFFQQGRGEKLFF
cdr3_nt: TGTGCCAGCAGCTTTTTCCAGCAGGGGAGGGGTGAAAAACTGTTTTTT

clone_size: .
j_call: TRBJ2-5
d_call: TRBD2
v_call: TRBV5-4
cdr3_aa: CASSLPGGGETQYF
cdr3_nt: TGTGCCAGCAGCTTACCGGGAGGAGGCGAGACCCAGTACTTC

clone_size: .
j_call: TRBJ2-1
d_call: TRBD2
v_call: TRBV24-1
cdr3_aa: CATSQTSGSLTTGEQFF
cdr3_nt: TGTGCCACCAGTCAGACTAGCGGGAGTTTAACGACGGGTGAGCAGTTCTTC

clone_size: .
j_call: TRBJ1-1
d_call: .
v_call: TRBV6-5
cdr3_aa: CASTSQGSGGTEAFF
cdr3_nt: TGTGCCAGCACTAGCCAGGGGTCGGGTGGCACTGAAGCTTTCTTT

clone_size: .
j_call: TRBJ2-1
d_call: TRBD1
v_call: TRBV5-1
cdr3_aa: CASSLVGQGANEQFF
cdr3_nt: TGCGCCAGCAGCTTGGTAGGACAGGGCGCCAATGAGCAGTTCTTC

clone_size: .
j_call: TRBJ2-7
d_call: .
v_call: TRBV6-5
cdr3_aa: CATWVRLNYEQYF
cdr3_nt: TGTGCCACCTGGGTCAGACTAAACTACGAGCAGTACTTC

clone_size: .
j_call: TRBJ2-7
d_call: TRBD2
v_call: TRBV9
cdr3_aa: CASSFTSGSNSYEQYF
cdr3_nt: TGTGCCAGCAGCTTTACTAGCGGGAGTAACTCCTACGAGCAGTACTTC

clone_size: .
j_call: TRBJ2-1
d_call: TRBD2
v_call: TRBV6-1
cdr3_aa: CASSALTSGRSDEQFF
cdr3_nt: TGTGCCAGCAGTGCCCTAACTAGCGGGAGGTCGGATGAGCAGTTCTTC

clone_size: once
j_call: TRBJ2-2
d_call: .
v_call: TRBV19
cdr3_aa: CASSIVGGASGELFF
cdr3_nt: TGTGCCAGTAGTATAGTTGGCGGGGCTTCCGGGGAGCTGTTTTTT

clone_size: .
j_call: TRBJ1-1
d_call: .
v_call: TRBV5-1
cdr3_aa: CASRTNTEAFF
cdr3_nt: TGCGCCAGCAGAACGAACACCGAAGCTTTCTTT

clone_size: .
j_call: TRBJ2-7
d_call: .
v_call: TRBV5-1
cdr3_aa: CASSLYDIPSYEQYF
cdr3_nt: TGCGCCAGCAGCCTATATGACATCCCCTCCTACGAGCAGTACTTC

clone_size: few
j_call: TRBJ2-4
d_call: TRBD1
v_call: TRBV27
cdr3_aa: CASSPGQVGIAKNIQYF
cdr3_nt: TGTGCCAGCAGTCCGGGACAGGTTGGAATAGCCAAAAACATTCAGTACTTC

clone_size: .
j_call: TRBJ1-1
d_call: .
v_call: TRBV30
cdr3_aa: CAWSVGVNSRTEAFF
cdr3_nt: TGTGCCTGGAGTGTAGGGGTTAACTCCAGGACTGAAGCTTTCTTT

clone_size: .
j_call: TRBJ1-4
d_call: .
v_call: TRBV18
cdr3_aa: CASSPPGRSGEKLFF
cdr3_nt: TGTGCCAGCTCACCACCCGGGAGGTCGGGTGAAAAACTGTTTTTT

clone_size: .
j_call: TRBJ1-6
d_call: .
v_call: TRBV10-2
cdr3_aa: CASSEGLDYNSPLHF
cdr3_nt: TGCGCCAGCAGTGAAGGACTGGACTATAATTCACCCCTCCACTTT

clone_size: .
j_call: TRBJ1-5
d_call: .
v_call: TRBV6-5
cdr3_aa: CASSLVGNQPQHF
cdr3_nt: TGTGCCAGCAGTTTGGTAGGCAATCAGCCCCAGCATTTT

clone_size: .
j_call: TRBJ2-4
d_call: TRBD2
v_call: TRBV12-5
cdr3_aa: CASGTGGRLREDIQYF
cdr3_nt: TGTGCTAGTGGCACGGGGGGACGGTTAAGAGAGGACATTCAGTACTTC

clone_size: .
j_call: TRBJ1-4
d_call: .
v_call: TRBV5-1
cdr3_aa: CASGEGQLNEKLFF
cdr3_nt: TGCGCCAGCGGGGAAGGACAGCTAAATGAAAAACTGTTTTTT

clone_size: .
j_call: TRBJ1-6
d_call: TRBD1
v_call: TRBV28
cdr3_aa: CASSGDSSYNSPLHF
cdr3_nt: TGTGCCAGCAGTGGGGACAGCTCCTATAATTCACCCCTCCACTTT

clone_size: .
j_call: TRBJ1-1
d_call: .
v_call: TRBV10-1
cdr3_aa: CASSRDSSNTEAFF
cdr3_nt: TGCGCCAGCAGTCGGGACTCCTCGAACACTGAAGCTTTCTTT

clone_size: once
j_call: TRBJ2-3
d_call: .
v_call: TRBV12-3/TRBV12-4
cdr3_aa: CASSSGVSDTQYF
cdr3_nt: TGTGCCAGCAGTTCGGGGGTTTCGGATACGCAGTATTTT

clone_size: .
j_call: TRBJ1-2
d_call: .
v_call: TRBV18
cdr3_aa: CASSPTSDRNYGYTF
cdr3_nt: TGTGCCAGCTCACCTACTTCGGACAGAAACTATGGCTACACCTTC

clone_size: .
j_call: TRBJ2-3
d_call: .
v_call: TRBV4-3
cdr3_aa: CASSQDRGGVRTDTQYF
cdr3_nt: TGCGCCAGCAGCCAAGATAGGGGCGGGGTTCGCACAGATACGCAGTATTTT

clone_size: few
j_call: TRBJ2-5
d_call: .
v_call: TRBV11-2
cdr3_aa: CASSFGGETQYF
cdr3_nt: TGTGCCAGCAGCTTCGGGGGAGAGACCCAGTACTTC

clone_size: .
j_call: TRBJ1-6
d_call: .
v_call: TRBV11-2
cdr3_aa: CASSLDAHSGNSPLHF
cdr3_nt: TGTGCCAGCAGCTTAGATGCCCACTCCGGGAATTCACCCCTCCACTTT

clone_size: .
j_call: TRBJ1-3
d_call: TRBD1
v_call: TRBV28
cdr3_aa: CASSPSGGNSGNTIYF
cdr3_nt: TGTGCCAGCAGTCCCTCAGGGGGCAACTCTGGAAACACCATATATTTT

clone_size: .
j_call: TRBJ2-4
d_call: .
v_call: TRBV3-1/TRBV3-2
cdr3_aa: CASSHSGVINIQYF
cdr3_nt: TGTGCCAGCAGCCATTCAGGGGTAATAAACATTCAGTACTTC

clone_size: .
j_call: TRBJ2-1
d_call: TRBD1
v_call: TRBV15
cdr3_aa: CATSRDRLHNEQFF
cdr3_nt: TGTGCCACCAGCCGGGACAGACTACACAATGAGCAGTTCTTC

clone_size: few
j_call: TRBJ1-1
d_call: .
v_call: TRBV5-4
cdr3_aa: CASSLSGTNTEAFF
cdr3_nt: TGTGCCAGCAGCTTATCGGGGACAAACACTGAAGCTTTCTTT

clone_size: .
j_call: TRBJ2-2
d_call: .
v_call: TRBV5-5
cdr3_aa: CASSFLNTGELFF
cdr3_nt: TGTGCCAGCAGCTTTCTAAACACCGGGGAGCTGTTTTTT